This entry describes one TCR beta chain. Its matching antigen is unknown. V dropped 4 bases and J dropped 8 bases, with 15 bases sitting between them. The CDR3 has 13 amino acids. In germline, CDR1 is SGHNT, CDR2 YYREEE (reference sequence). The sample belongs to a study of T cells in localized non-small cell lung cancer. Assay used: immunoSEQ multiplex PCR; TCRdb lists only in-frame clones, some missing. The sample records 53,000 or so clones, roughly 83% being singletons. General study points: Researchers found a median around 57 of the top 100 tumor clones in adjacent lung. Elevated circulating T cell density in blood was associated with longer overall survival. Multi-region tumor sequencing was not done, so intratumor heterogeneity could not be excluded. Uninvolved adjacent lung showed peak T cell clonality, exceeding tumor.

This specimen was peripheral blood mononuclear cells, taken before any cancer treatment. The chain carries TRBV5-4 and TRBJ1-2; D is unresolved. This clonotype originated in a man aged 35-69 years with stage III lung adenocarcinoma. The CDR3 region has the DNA TGTGCCAGCAGCCCCACCCGCAATGGGGGCTACACCTTC. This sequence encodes CASSPTRNGGYTF.